This TCR beta chain was captured in a study of T cell repertoires in cytomegalovirus infection. Study overall: Matching HLA type and CMV infection were both indicated by public TCR beta signatures. Findings of the study overall: In two of eight donors, the top clonotype was HLA-C-restricted CMV-specific.

This CDR3 is 14 amino acids long. Germline V gives CDR1 MGHDK, CDR2 SYGVNS. V lost 3 bases to trimming and J lost 0 bases, with 8 bases between them. MiXCR was run by TCRdb on the reads, yielding one entry per CDR3 protein. Of roughly 320,000 distinct CDR3 sequences listed, around 9.6% are singletons. Ten or more counts support this clonotype. Antigen: not known. The TCR sequence derives from a human donor in good health (CMV status not recorded). Some clones in this sample may be carry-over from other donors' samples. V and J are TRBV25-1 and TRBJ2-5; D might be TRBD2 (5 bases). The sequenced sample was PBMCs. CDR3 protein: CASSESGNQETQYF. CDR3 DNA sequence: TGTGCCAGCAGTGAGTCGGGGAACCAAGAGACCCAGTACTTC.